This TCR beta chain stems from a study of cytomegalovirus exposure and HLA in healthy donors. V lost 4 bases to trimming and J lost 5 bases, with 12 bases between them. In germline, CDR1 is SNHLY, CDR2 FYNNEI. The CDR3 covers 14 residues. Study results and caveats: Approximately 17,000 TCR beta sequences were associated with HLA alleles at 0.05 false discovery rate in a later analysis. One cluster of highly shared sequence variants probably arose as a sequencing artifact.

60 Vbeta and 13 Jbeta primers were used in PCR. Under the authors' procedure: Some 9.9 million of around 85 million unique TCR beta chains were shared, per a later count. Sequencing was performed with immunoSEQ multiplex PCR; in TCRdb, only in-frame clones are kept and a portion is missing. The DNA gave D and trimming, while V, J and clone size come from that table. The sample consists of 75,000 to 80,000 clones, around 81% of them appearing once. Note on this clone: The antigen is not known.

The source is a male donor in good health and CMV-seronegative. The sample taken for sequencing was PBMCs. J is TRBJ1-5 and V is TRBV2; possibly TRBD1 for D (6 bases). CDR3 sequence (DNA): TGTGCCAGCAGTGCCCAGGGGATGTATCAGCCCCAGCATTTT. Its translation: CASSAQGMYQPQHF. Full variable domain (missing parts from reference TRBV2 and TRBJ1-5): EPEVTQTPSHQVTQMGQEVILRCVPISNHLYFYWYRQILGQKVEFLVSFYNNEISEKSEIFDDQFSVERPDGSNFTLKIRSTKLEDSAMYFCASSAQGMYQPQHFGDGTRLSIL.